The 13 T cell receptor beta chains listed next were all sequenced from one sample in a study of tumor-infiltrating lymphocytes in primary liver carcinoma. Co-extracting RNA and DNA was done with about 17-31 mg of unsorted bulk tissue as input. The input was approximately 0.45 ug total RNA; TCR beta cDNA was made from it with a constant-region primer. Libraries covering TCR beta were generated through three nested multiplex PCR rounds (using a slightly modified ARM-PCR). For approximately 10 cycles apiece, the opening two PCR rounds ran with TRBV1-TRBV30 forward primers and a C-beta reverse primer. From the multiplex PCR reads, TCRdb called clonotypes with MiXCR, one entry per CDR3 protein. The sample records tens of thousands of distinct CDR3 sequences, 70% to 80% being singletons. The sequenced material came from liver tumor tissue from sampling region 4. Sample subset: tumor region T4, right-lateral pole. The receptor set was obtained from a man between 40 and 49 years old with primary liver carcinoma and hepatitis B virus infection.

The DNA of the CDR3 is TGTGCCAGCAGTGTCACGGGGGGGTTCAGCAAAAACATTCAGTACTTC. Amino acids: CASSVTGGFSKNIQYF. The V gene is TRBV6-1, the J gene TRBJ2-4, with 8 bases lining up with TRBD2. The CDR3 contains 16 residues. CDR1 and CDR2 from the germline V gene are MNHNS and SASEGT. The J segment lost 3 bases and the V segment lost 4 bases, leaving 8 bases of the junction unmatched.

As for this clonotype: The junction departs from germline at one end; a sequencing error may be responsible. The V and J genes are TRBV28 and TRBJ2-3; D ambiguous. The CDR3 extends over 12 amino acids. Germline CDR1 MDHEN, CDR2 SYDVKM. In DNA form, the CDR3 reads TGTGCCAACACCCGCCAGTCAGATACGCGGTATTTT. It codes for CANTRQSDTRYF.

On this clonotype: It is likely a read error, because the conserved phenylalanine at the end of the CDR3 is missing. The CDR3 bases are TGTACCAGGAGCCAAGGGACAGGGGGCGCCGGGGAGCTGTTTCTT. This sequence encodes CTRSQGTGGAGELFL. This chain connects TRBV4-2 to TRBJ2-2, with 12 positions matching TRBD1. CDR3 length: 15 amino acids. CDR1 is LGHNA, CDR2 YNFKEQ, per germline.

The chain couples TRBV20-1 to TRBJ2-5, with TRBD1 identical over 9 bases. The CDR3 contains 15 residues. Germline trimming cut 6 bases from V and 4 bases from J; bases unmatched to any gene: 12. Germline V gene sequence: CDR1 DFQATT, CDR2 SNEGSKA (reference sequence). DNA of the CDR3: TGCAGTGCCATAAGCTCTCGGACAGGGGCAGAGACCCAGTACTTC. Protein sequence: CSAISSRTGAETQYF.

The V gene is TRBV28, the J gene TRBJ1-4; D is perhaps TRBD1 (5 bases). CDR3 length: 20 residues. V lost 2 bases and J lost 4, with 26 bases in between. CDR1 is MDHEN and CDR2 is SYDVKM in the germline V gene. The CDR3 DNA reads TGTGCCAGCAGTTTAATGGGTCTGGTGAATACGGGGGTCCATAATGAAAAACTGTTTTTT. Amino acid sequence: CASSLMGLVNTGVHNEKLFF.

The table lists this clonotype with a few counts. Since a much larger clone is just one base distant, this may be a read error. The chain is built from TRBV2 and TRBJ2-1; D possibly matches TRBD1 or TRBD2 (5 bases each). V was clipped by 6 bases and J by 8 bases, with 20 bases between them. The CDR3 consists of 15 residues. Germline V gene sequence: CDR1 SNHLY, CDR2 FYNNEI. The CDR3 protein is CASSTGTNPLDEQFF. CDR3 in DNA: TGTGCCAGCAGCACCGGGACGAACCCTTTGGATGAGCAGTTCTTC.

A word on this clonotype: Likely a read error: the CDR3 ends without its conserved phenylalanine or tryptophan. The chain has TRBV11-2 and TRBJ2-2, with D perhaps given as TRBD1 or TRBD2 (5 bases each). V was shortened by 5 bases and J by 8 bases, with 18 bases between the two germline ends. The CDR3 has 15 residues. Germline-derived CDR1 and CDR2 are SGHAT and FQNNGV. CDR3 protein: CASSPTRETTGELFY. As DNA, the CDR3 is TGTGCCAGCAGCCCCACCAGGGAGACAACAGGGGAGCTGTTTTAT.

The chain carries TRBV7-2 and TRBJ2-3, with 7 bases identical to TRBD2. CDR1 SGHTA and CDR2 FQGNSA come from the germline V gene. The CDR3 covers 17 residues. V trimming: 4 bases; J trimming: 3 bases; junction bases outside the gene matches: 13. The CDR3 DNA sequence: TGTGCCAGCAGCTCACCTATGAGCGGGAAAGCGACAGATACGCAGTATTTT. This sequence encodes CASSSPMSGKATDTQYF.

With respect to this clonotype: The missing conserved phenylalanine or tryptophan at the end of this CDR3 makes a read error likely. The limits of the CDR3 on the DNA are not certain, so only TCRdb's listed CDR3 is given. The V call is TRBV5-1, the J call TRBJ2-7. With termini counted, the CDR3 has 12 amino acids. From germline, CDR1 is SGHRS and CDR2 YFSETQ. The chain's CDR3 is CASSSYSYEQYY.

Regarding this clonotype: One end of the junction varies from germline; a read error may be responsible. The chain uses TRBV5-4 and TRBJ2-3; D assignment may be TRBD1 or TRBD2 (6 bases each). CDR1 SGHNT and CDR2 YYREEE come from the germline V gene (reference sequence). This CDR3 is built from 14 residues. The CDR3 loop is CTSNPRGGTNTQYF. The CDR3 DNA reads TGTACCAGCAACCCCCGAGGGGGGACAAATACGCAGTATTTT.

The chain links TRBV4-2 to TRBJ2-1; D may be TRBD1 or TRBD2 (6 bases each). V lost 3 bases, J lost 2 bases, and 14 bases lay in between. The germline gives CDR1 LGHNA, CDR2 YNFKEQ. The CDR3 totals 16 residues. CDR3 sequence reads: CASSQNRGRTYNEQFF. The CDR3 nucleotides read TGTGCCAGCAGCCAGAATAGGGGGAGGACCTACAATGAGCAGTTCTTC.

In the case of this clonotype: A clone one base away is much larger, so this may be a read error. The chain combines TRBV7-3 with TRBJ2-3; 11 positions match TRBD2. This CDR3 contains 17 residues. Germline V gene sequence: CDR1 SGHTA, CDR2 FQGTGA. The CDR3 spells CASSSIAGGPPGDMQYF. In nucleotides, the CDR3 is TGTGCCAGCAGCTCTATAGCGGGAGGGCCTCCTGGGGATATGCAGTATTTT.

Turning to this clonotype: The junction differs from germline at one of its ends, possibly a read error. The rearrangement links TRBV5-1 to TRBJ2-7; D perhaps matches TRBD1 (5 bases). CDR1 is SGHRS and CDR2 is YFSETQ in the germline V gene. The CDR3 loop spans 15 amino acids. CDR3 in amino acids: CASSLVGVSDYEQYF. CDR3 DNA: TGCGCCAGCAGTTTGGTAGGGGTCTCCGATTACGAGCAGTACTTC.